This T cell receptor (beta chain) stems from a study of blood T cell repertoires in COVID-19. Germline loops: CDR1 LGHNA, CDR2 YSLEER. The CDR3 has 17 residues. In the original analysis: For nucleated cells, counts were estimated from reference gene primer amplification. The table came from immunoSEQ multiplex PCR; TCRdb's copy has only in-frame clones and leaves some out. D and trimming were read from the DNA, whereas the V and J calls and clone size are those reported in that table. The data show a few hundred thousand clones, about 91% seen once. About this clone: An end of the junction differs from the germline gene, which may be a read error.

The cohort comprised adults aged roughly 18 to 100 years residing in 20 to 30 US areas. Each participant's cohort was designated according to participant-reported clinical history. Sequenced: PBMCs or T cells enriched from blood (not recorded which). The chain couples TRBV4-3 to TRBJ2-2; 9 bases map to TRBD2. The sequence was obtained from a human donor in a cohort exposed to, infected with or recovered from COVID-19 (not recorded which). The donor label of this sample is uncertain. The CDR3 bases are TGCGCCAGCGGCCAAGCGGGGAACTTAGCGGGGGTCGGGGAGCTGTTTTTT. It yields the protein CASGQAGNLAGVGELFF.